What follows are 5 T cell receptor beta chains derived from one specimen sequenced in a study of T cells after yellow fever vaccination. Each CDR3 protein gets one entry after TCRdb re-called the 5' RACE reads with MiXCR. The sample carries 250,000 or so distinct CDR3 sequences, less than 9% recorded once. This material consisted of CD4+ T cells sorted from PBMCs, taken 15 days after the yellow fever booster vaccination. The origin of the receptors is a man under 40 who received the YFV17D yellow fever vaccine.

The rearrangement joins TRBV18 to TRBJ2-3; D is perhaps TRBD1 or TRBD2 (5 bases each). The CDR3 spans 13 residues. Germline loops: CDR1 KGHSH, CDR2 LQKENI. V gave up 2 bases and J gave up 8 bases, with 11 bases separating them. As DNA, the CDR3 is TGTGCCAGCTCACCAAGGGAGAGGGGTACGCAGTATTTT. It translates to CASSPRERGTQYF.

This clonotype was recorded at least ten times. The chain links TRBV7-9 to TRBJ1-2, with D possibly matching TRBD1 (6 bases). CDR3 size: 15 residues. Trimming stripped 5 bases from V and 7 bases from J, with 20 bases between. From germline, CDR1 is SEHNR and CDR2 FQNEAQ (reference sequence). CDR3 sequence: CASSIQNLRGSGYTF. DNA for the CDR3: TGTGCCAGCAGCATCCAGAACCTCAGGGGAAGTGGCTACACCTTC. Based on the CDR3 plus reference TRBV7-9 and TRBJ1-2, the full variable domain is DTGVSQNPRHKITKRGQNVTFRCDPISEHNRLYWYRQTLGQGPEFLTYFQNEAQLEKSRLLSDRFSAERPKGSFSTLEIQRTEQGDSAMYLCASSIQNLRGSGYTFGSGTRLTVV.

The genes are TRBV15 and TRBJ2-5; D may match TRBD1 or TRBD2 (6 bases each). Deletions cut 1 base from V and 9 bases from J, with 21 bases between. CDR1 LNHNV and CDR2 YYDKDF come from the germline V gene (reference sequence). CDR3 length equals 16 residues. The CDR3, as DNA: TGTGCCACCAGCAGAGGACTATACAGGGACGGAGGGGCCCAGTACTTC. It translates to CATSRGLYRDGGAQYF.

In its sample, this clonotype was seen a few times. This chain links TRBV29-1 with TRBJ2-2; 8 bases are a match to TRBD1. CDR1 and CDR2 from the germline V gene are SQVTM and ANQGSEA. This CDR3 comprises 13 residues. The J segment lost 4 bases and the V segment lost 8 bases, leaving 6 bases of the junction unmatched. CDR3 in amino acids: CSTTGVRTGELFF. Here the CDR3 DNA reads TGCAGCACGACAGGGGTTCGCACCGGGGAGCTGTTTTTT.

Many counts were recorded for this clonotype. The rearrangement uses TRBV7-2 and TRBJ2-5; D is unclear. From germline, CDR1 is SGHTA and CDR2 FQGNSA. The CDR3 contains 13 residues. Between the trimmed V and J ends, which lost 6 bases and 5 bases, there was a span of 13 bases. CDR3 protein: CASSLGSTETQYF. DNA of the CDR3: TGTGCCAGCAGTTTGGGCTCGACCGAGACCCAGTACTTC.